This T cell receptor beta chain was sequenced in a study of response to subunit inactivated influenza vaccine. The study, taken as a whole, reports: T cells newly recruited by each seasonal influenza vaccination are few, the authors suggested.

Germline V gene lookup returns CDR1 SGHTA and CDR2 FQGNSA. J was trimmed by 6 bases and V by 4 bases; bases with no gene match: 6. This CDR3 has 15 amino acids. Points on this clonotype: Its antigen is as yet unknown.

MiXCR was run by TCRdb on the RT-PCR reads, yielding one entry per CDR3 protein. The sample lists hundreds of thousands of distinct CDR3 sequences; approximately 7.7% were seen once. This sample comprised PBMCs from blood, obtained approximately 25 months after vaccination. The chain carries TRBV7-2 and TRBJ1-5; 10 bases are shared with TRBD1. The sequence was obtained from a man between 50 and 70 years old who received an inactivated influenza vaccine. The CDR3 nucleotides read TGTGCCAGCAGCTGGACAGGGGGGATGACTCAGCCCCAGCATTTT. Amino acids: CASSWTGGMTQPQHF. Supplemented by reference TRBV7-2 and TRBJ1-5, the full variable domain reads GAGVSQSPSNKVTEKGKDVELRCDPISGHTALYWYRQSLGQGLEFLIYFQGNSAPDKSGLPSDRFSAERTGGSVSTLTIQRTQQEDSAVYLCASSWTGGMTQPQHFGDGTRLSIL.